This T cell receptor (beta chain) stems from a study of blood T cell repertoires in COVID-19. Study overall: Acute and convalescent COVID-19 samples came from the United States, Italy and Spain.

Study processing details: Reference gene primer amplification gave estimated nucleated cell counts. The assay was immunoSEQ multiplex PCR, and TCRdb's table has in-frame clones only and misses some. D and trimming come from the DNA, and the V and J calls and clone size come from that table. The profile shows 250,000 to 300,000 clones, around 87% of them singletons. This sequence was found in a man between 18 and 29 years old with active or convalescent COVID-19. Sequenced sample: peripheral blood.

The CDR3 DNA is TGTGCCAGCAGCTTCCAGTTTGCGGGCGTGGAGCAGTACTTC. This encodes CASSFQFAGVEQYF. The chain has TRBV7-9 and TRBJ2-7; D possibly corresponds to TRBD2 (5 bases). The germline V gene encodes CDR1 SEHNR and CDR2 FQNEAQ (reference sequence). The CDR3 contains 14 residues. V lost 3 bases to trimming and J lost 7 bases, with 16 bases between them. Together with reference TRBV7-9 and TRBJ2-7, the CDR3 gives the full variable domain: DTGVSQNPRHKITKRGQNVTFRCDPISEHNRLYWYRQTLGQGPEFLTYFQNEAQLEKSRLLSDRFSAERPKGSFSTLEIQRTEQGDSAMYLCASSFQFAGVEQYFGPGTRLTVT.